A selection of T cell receptor beta chains follows, all from one sample in a study of blood T cell repertoires in COVID-19. The protocol was immunoSEQ multiplex PCR, while the TCRdb copy is restricted to in-frame clones and leaves out a portion. This table has some 280,000 clones, 70% to 90% appearing once. The sequencing sample was made of peripheral blood. These receptors originate from a woman aged 25 to 39 with active or convalescent COVID-19. Both conserved end residues are part of each CDR3. Fields, in order: V gene, J gene, clone size, D gene, CDR3 protein, CDR3 DNA. D genes are given only for firm matches. Some rows have no size entry. The others give once, few or many, or a class for an expanded clone.

v_gene: TRBV5-6
j_gene: TRBJ1-4
abundance: .
d_gene: .
CDR3aa: CASSFLRGEKLFF
CDR3nt: TGTGCCAGCAGCTTCCTCAGGGGTGAAAAACTGTTTTTT

v_gene: TRBV19
j_gene: TRBJ1-2
abundance: .
d_gene: .
CDR3aa: CASSRGSNYGYTF
CDR3nt: TGTGCCAGTAGCCGGGGTTCCAACTATGGCTACACCTTC

v_gene: TRBV28
j_gene: TRBJ2-3
abundance: .
d_gene: TRBD2
CDR3aa: CASSSPGSGPWDTQYF
CDR3nt: TGTGCCAGCAGTTCTCCCGGTAGCGGGCCTTGGGATACGCAGTATTTT

v_gene: TRBV9
j_gene: TRBJ2-1
abundance: .
d_gene: .
CDR3aa: CASSGTGFVREQFF
CDR3nt: TGTGCCAGCAGCGGAACAGGGTTTGTCCGTGAGCAGTTCTTC

v_gene: TRBV24-1
j_gene: TRBJ2-7
abundance: .
d_gene: TRBD1
CDR3aa: CATSVPPDRSYEQYF
CDR3nt: TGTGCCACCAGTGTCCCCCCGGACAGGTCGTACGAGCAGTACTTC

v_gene: TRBV4-3
j_gene: TRBJ1-1
abundance: .
d_gene: .
CDR3aa: CASSQVVSLQGWGGNTEAFF
CDR3nt: TGCGCCAGCAGCCAAGTAGTGTCCCTACAGGGATGGGGTGGGAACACTGAAGCTTTCTTT

v_gene: TRBV13
j_gene: TRBJ2-3
abundance: .
d_gene: .
CDR3aa: CASSLGPSLARDTQYF
CDR3nt: TGTGCCAGCAGCTTAGGCCCCTCTCTAGCGAGAGATACGCAGTATTTT

v_gene: TRBV2
j_gene: TRBJ1-4
abundance: .
d_gene: TRBD1
CDR3aa: CAINRDSEKLFF
CDR3nt: TGTGCCATAAACCGGGACAGTGAAAAACTGTTTTTT

v_gene: TRBV7-9
j_gene: TRBJ2-2
abundance: .
d_gene: TRBD2
CDR3aa: CASDLAGGTTGELFF
CDR3nt: TGTGCCAGTGACCTTGCGGGGGGTACAACCGGGGAGCTGTTTTTT

v_gene: TRBV28
j_gene: TRBJ2-6
abundance: .
d_gene: .
CDR3aa: CASSLGGRPSSGANVLTF
CDR3nt: TGTGCCAGCAGTTTGGGGGGACGGCCAAGCTCTGGGGCCAACGTCCTGACTTTC

v_gene: TRBV28
j_gene: TRBJ2-3
abundance: .
d_gene: .
CDR3aa: CASRETGVQRDTQYF
CDR3nt: TGTGCCAGCAGGGAAACGGGGGTTCAACGAGATACGCAGTATTTT

v_gene: TRBV6-4
j_gene: TRBJ1-4
abundance: .
d_gene: TRBD1
CDR3aa: CANNRGPTNEKLFF
CDR3nt: TGTGCCAACAACAGGGGACCAACTAATGAAAAACTGTTTTTT

v_gene: TRBV2
j_gene: TRBJ2-7
abundance: .
d_gene: .
CDR3aa: CASSRGGAIYEQYF
CDR3nt: TGTGCCAGCTCCCGAGGGGGGGCCATTTACGAGCAGTACTTC

v_gene: TRBV28
j_gene: TRBJ2-7
abundance: .
d_gene: TRBD2
CDR3aa: CASSSGGSSYEQYF
CDR3nt: TGTGCCAGCAGTTCCGGGGGGAGTTCCTACGAGCAGTACTTC

v_gene: TRBV6-7
j_gene: TRBJ2-2
abundance: .
d_gene: TRBD1
CDR3aa: CASSYSNPAGQGENTGELFF
CDR3nt: TGTGCCAGCAGTTACTCGAACCCGGCGGGACAGGGGGAGAACACCGGGGAGCTGTTTTTT

v_gene: TRBV30
j_gene: TRBJ1-2
abundance: .
d_gene: TRBD1
CDR3aa: CAWRSRGLVGYTF
CDR3nt: TGTGCCTGGAGATCCAGGGGGTTGGTTGGCTACACCTTC

v_gene: TRBV4-2
j_gene: TRBJ2-3
abundance: .
d_gene: TRBD2
CDR3aa: CASSPRASGGNTDTQYF
CDR3nt: TGTGCCAGCAGCCCCCGGGCTAGCGGGGGCAATACAGATACGCAGTATTTT

v_gene: TRBV20-1
j_gene: TRBJ2-7
abundance: .
d_gene: .
CDR3aa: CSASEAGWAYEQYF
CDR3nt: TGCAGTGCTAGTGAGGCAGGGTGGGCCTACGAGCAGTACTTC

v_gene: TRBV28
j_gene: TRBJ1-1
abundance: .
d_gene: .
CDR3aa: CASSRQLNTEAFF
CDR3nt: TGTGCCAGCAGTAGACAGCTGAACACTGAAGCTTTCTTT

v_gene: TRBV6-1
j_gene: TRBJ1-2
abundance: .
d_gene: TRBD1
CDR3aa: CASSERGRGPSGGGYTF
CDR3nt: TGTGCCAGCAGTGAAAGGGGCAGGGGGCCTTCCGGAGGTGGCTACACCTTC

v_gene: TRBV11-2
j_gene: TRBJ1-2
abundance: .
d_gene: .
CDR3aa: CASSLYLGGDYGYTF
CDR3nt: TGTGCCAGCAGCCTTTACCTGGGCGGGGACTATGGCTACACCTTC

v_gene: TRBV9
j_gene: TRBJ1-2
abundance: .
d_gene: TRBD1
CDR3aa: CASSQTGQGGRTF
CDR3nt: TGTGCCAGCAGCCAGACGGGGCAGGGGGGACGCACCTTC

v_gene: TRBV21-1
j_gene: TRBJ2-1
abundance: .
d_gene: .
CDR3aa: CASSHKSRGVEQFF
CDR3nt: TGTGCCAGCAGCCACAAGAGCAGGGGGGTTGAGCAGTTCTTC

v_gene: TRBV5-1
j_gene: TRBJ1-3
abundance: once
d_gene: .
CDR3aa: CASSSHDPMGGNTIYF
CDR3nt: TGCGCCAGCAGCTCGCACGACCCCATGGGCGGAAACACCATATATTTT